A single sample gave rise to the 18 T cell receptor beta chains below, sequenced in a study of blood T cell repertoires in COVID-19 (dated by TCRdb to 2019 to 2021). The library came from the immunoSEQ multiplex PCR assay. TCRdb took over this immuneACCESS table, retaining in-frame rearrangements with V and J assigned. Such tables are incomplete; in checked studies, under half of the missing clones stem from an unresolved V gene, and the remainder is unexplained. The sample table contains 70,000 to 95,000 clones; only one count was recorded for 70% to 90% of them. The ten largest make up over 15% of the sample. The sequencing sample was made of peripheral blood. The receptor set was obtained from a man at least 80 years old with active or convalescent COVID-19.

The V call is TRBV5-1, the J call TRBJ2-5; D possibly corresponds to TRBD2 (5 bases). This CDR3 is 15 amino acids long. Germline CDR1 SGHRS, CDR2 YFSETQ. V shed 0 bases and J shed 1 base, with 10 bases lying between them. The CDR3 nucleotides are TGCGCCAGCAGCTTGGTTGCGAGCGGCCAAGAGACCCAGTACTTC. Protein product: CASSLVASGQETQYF. The full variable domain, in which reference TRBV5-1 and TRBJ2-5 provide the parts outside the CDR3, is KAGVTQTPRYLIKTRGQQVTLSCSPISGHRSVSWYQQTPGQGLQFLFEYFSETQRNKGNFPGRFSGRQFSNSRSEMNVSTLELGDSALYLCASSLVASGQETQYFGPGTRLLVL.

This clone came up a few times. The chain carries TRBV6-6 and TRBJ2-7; D is possibly TRBD1 (6 bases). The CDR3 covers 14 residues. Germline V gene lookup returns CDR1 MNHNY and CDR2 SVGAGI (reference sequence). V lost 7 bases and J lost 3, with 16 bases in between. The CDR3 loop is CASKGQGISYEQYV. In nucleotides, the CDR3 is TGTGCCAGCAAGGGGCAGGGGATAAGCTACGAGCAGTACGTC.

Written as DNA, the CDR3 is TGTGCCAGCAGTTTGCAGGTGAAAGGCACTGAAGCTTTCTTT. It translates to CASSLQVKGTEAFF. V and J are TRBV28 and TRBJ1-1; no clear D. Germline CDR1 MDHEN, CDR2 SYDVKM. This CDR3 has 14 residues. The ends were cut back, 3 bases at V and 4 bases at J, with 12 bases in the middle.

This chain uses TRBV28 with TRBJ1-1; 9 bases line up with TRBD1. The germline V gene encodes CDR1 MDHEN and CDR2 SYDVKM. V lost 5 bases, J lost 1 base, and 11 bases stayed unmatched. The CDR3 totals 17 residues. This CDR3 reads CASSRMGGQGSNTEAFF. The CDR3 DNA reads TGTGCCAGCAGTAGAATGGGGGGACAGGGATCGAACACTGAAGCTTTCTTT.

This clone was seen at least ten times. Other DNA sequences in this specimen translate into the identical CDR3. The CDR3 DNA reads as TGTGCCAGCAGTGAACCGGGGGGGACCGGGGAGCTGTTTTTT. Amino acids: CASSEPGGTGELFF. The V gene is TRBV6-1, the J gene TRBJ2-2, with TRBD2 matching 8 bases. V gave up 2 bases and J gave up 5 bases; unmatched junction bases: 1. The germline V gene encodes CDR1 MNHNS and CDR2 SASEGT. The CDR3 sequence is 14 residues long.

This clone was recorded a few times. This chain joins TRBV24-1 and TRBJ2-1, with a possible D match to TRBD2 (6 bases). Germline V gene data show CDR1 as KGHDR and CDR2 as SFDVKD. Trimming took 9 bases from V and 4 from J, leaving 18 bases between them. The CDR3 is 15 amino acids. CDR3 loop: CATGSDGTSYNEQFF. DNA of the CDR3: TGTGCCACCGGCTCAGACGGGACTTCATACAATGAGCAGTTCTTC.

The V call is TRBV23-1, the J call TRBJ2-7, with TRBD1 matching over 7 bases. TRBV23-1 is recorded as an ORF, its role being uncertain. The CDR3 extends over 16 amino acids. V was pared by 2 bases and J by 2 bases, with 9 bases of the junction left unmatched. As DNA, the CDR3 is TGCGCCAGCAGTCAAACTTCGACAGGGTGGGCCTACGAGCAGTACGTC. This translates into CASSQTSTGWAYEQYV.

This clone showed up just a few times. J is TRBJ1-6 and V is TRBV3-1 (or the pseudogene TRBV3-2), with 8 bases matching TRBD1. Germline V gives CDR1 LGHDT, CDR2 YNNKEL (reference sequence). V trimming: 0 bases; J trimming: 10 bases; junction bases outside the gene matches: 8. The CDR3 is 16 amino acids. DNA of the CDR3: TGTGCCAGCAGCCAAGATGTGGCAGGGGGCTGGTCACCCCTCCACTTT. Translated: CASSQDVAGGWSPLHF.

The chain is built from TRBV3-1 (or the pseudogene TRBV3-2) and TRBJ2-1, with D hard to call. The germline V and J ends were trimmed by 4 bases and 4 bases, with 14 bases remaining between them. The CDR3 has 15 amino acids. Per the germline V gene, CDR1 is LGHDT and CDR2 is YNNKEL (reference sequence). The CDR3 DNA sequence: TGTGCCAGCAGCCGATCTAGAGGCAAATACAATGAGCAGTTCTTC. This gives the protein CASSRSRGKYNEQFF.

V is TRBV7-9 and J is TRBJ2-4; D unresolved. CDR1 and CDR2 from the germline V gene are SEHNR and FQNEAQ (reference sequence). The CDR3 loop spans 11 amino acids. Trimming stripped 6 bases from V and 8 bases from J, with 8 bases between. CDR3 region: CASSLVDIQYF. CDR3 in DNA: TGTGCCAGCAGTCTAGTAGACATTCAGTACTTC.

The CDR3 coding sequence is TGTGCCAGGGGACAGGGGGCAAACACTGAAGCTTTCTTT. This translates into CARGQGANTEAFF. The chain employs TRBV2 and TRBJ1-1; 12 bases map to TRBD1. The CDR3 totals 13 residues. Per the germline V gene, CDR1 is SNHLY and CDR2 is FYNNEI. V lost 9 bases, J lost 2 bases, and 1 base stayed unmatched.

V gene TRBV24-1 combines with J gene TRBJ2-1; 8 bases are a match to TRBD1. J was trimmed by 2 bases and V by 10 bases; bases with no gene match: 6. The CDR3 has 14 residues. The germline V gene encodes CDR1 KGHDR and CDR2 SFDVKD. CDR3 loop: CATAGTGPYNEQFF. CDR3 DNA: TGTGCCACTGCCGGGACAGGACCCTACAATGAGCAGTTCTTC.

The CDR3 loop reads CASSLRPVQEVNTEAFF. CDR3 sequence (DNA): TGTGCCAGCAGCCTACGGCCGGTGCAGGAAGTGAACACTGAAGCTTTCTTT. The V and J genes are TRBV7-8 and TRBJ1-1; D is ambiguous. Between the trimmed V and J ends, which lost 5 bases and 0 bases, there was a span of 19 bases. The CDR3 length is 17 residues. Germline V gene lookup returns CDR1 SGHVS and CDR2 FQNEAQ.

The V gene is TRBV4-1, the J gene TRBJ2-3; 9 bases align to TRBD2. This CDR3 region has 17 residues. The V gene's germline CDR1 is MGHRA and CDR2 YSYEKL. V shed 5 bases and J 2 bases; nucleotides not matched to a gene: 11. The chain's CDR3 is CASSYPTLAGYTDTQYF. The CDR3 nucleotides are TGCGCCAGCAGCTACCCCACACTAGCGGGCTACACAGATACGCAGTATTTT.

The rearrangement joins TRBV11-2 to TRBJ2-2; the D gene is possibly TRBD1 (6 bases). This CDR3 contains 18 residues. CDR1 SGHAT and CDR2 FQNNGV come from the germline V gene. Between the trimmed V and J ends, which lost 3 bases and 1 base, there was a span of 18 bases. The chain's CDR3 is CASSFRRWRTENTGELFF. The CDR3 DNA reads as TGTGCCAGCAGCTTTCGACGGTGGCGGACAGAGAACACCGGGGAGCTGTTTTTT.

This chain links TRBV10-2 with TRBJ2-2; 7 bases are shared with TRBD2. Germline CDR1 WSHSY, CDR2 SAAADI. CDR3 size: 16 residues. V shed 10 bases, J shed 6 bases, and the junction held 17 bases outside the gene matches. The CDR3: CATISGRVGIPGELFF. The CDR3 nucleotides read TGCGCCACAATATCGGGGAGGGTCGGGATTCCCGGGGAGCTGTTTTTT.

The rearrangement joins TRBV24-1 to TRBJ1-4, with a weak D call TRBD1 (6 bases). V was cut by 10 bases and J by 3 bases, with 17 bases left in between. CDR3 length equals 15 residues. The germline V gene encodes CDR1 KGHDR and CDR2 SFDVKD. The chain's CDR3 is CATGTGLAPNEKLFF. In DNA, the CDR3 is TGTGCCACTGGTACAGGGCTCGCACCTAATGAAAAACTGTTTTTT.

V usage is TRBV4-2 and J usage is TRBJ2-5; 9 bases fit TRBD2. Losses at the gene ends were 0 bases for V and 9 bases for J; bases not matched to a gene: 8. The CDR3 runs to 15 residues. Germline assignment: CDR1 LGHNA and CDR2 YNFKEQ. DNA for the CDR3: TGTGCCAGCAGCCAAGAGGCCCTAGCGGGATCGGCCCAGTACTTC. It is translated as CASSQEALAGSAQYF.